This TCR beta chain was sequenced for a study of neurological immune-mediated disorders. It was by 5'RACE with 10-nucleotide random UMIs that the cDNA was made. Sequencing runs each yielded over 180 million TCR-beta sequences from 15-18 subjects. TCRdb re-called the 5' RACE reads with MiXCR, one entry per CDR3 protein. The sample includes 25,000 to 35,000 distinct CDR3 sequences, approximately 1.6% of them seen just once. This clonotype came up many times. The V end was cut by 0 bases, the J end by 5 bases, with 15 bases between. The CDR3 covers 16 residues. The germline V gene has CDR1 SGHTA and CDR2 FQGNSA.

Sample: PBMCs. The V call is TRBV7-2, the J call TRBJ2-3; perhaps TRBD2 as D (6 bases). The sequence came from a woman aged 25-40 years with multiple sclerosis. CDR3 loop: CASSLAGRRGQDTQYF. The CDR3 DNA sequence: TGTGCCAGCAGCTTAGCAGGCAGGCGGGGTCAAGATACGCAGTATTTT.